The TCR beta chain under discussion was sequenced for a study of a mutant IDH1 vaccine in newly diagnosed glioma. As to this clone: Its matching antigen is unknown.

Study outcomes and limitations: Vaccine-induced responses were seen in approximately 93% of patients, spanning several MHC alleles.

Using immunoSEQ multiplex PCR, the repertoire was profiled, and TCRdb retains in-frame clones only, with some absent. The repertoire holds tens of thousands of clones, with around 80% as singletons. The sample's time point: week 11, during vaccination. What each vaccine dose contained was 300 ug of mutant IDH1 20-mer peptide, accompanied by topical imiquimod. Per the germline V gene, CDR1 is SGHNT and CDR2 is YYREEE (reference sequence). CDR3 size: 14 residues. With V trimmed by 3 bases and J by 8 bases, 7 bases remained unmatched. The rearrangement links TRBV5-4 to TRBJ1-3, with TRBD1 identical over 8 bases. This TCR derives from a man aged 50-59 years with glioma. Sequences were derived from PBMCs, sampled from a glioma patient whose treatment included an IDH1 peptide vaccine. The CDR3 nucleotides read TGTGCCAGCAGCTCGGGACAGGTTTTAGACACCATATATTTT. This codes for CASSSGQVLDTIYF.